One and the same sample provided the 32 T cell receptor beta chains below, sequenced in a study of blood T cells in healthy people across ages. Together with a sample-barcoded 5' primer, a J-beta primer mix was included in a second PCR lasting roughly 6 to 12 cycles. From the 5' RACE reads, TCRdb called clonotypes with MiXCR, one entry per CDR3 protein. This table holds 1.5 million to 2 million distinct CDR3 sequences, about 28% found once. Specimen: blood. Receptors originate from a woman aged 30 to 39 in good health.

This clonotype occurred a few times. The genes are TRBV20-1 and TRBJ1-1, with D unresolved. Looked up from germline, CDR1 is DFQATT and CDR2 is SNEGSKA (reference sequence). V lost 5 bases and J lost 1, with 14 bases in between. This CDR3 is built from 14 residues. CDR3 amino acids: CSAQEPAGNTEAFF. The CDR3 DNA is TGCAGTGCTCAAGAACCTGCAGGGAACACTGAAGCTTTCTTT.

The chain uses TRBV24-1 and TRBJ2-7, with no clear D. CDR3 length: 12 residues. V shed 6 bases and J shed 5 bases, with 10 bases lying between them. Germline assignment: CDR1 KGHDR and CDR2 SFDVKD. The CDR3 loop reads CATSPPGHEQYF. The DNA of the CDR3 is TGTGCCACCAGTCCCCCTGGGCACGAGCAGTACTTC.

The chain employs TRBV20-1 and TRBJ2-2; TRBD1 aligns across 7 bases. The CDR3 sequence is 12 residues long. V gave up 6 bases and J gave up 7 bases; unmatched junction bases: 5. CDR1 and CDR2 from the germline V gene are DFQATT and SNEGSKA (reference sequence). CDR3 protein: CSARGQFGELFF. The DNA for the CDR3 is TGCAGTGCCAGGGGACAGTTCGGGGAGCTGTTTTTT.

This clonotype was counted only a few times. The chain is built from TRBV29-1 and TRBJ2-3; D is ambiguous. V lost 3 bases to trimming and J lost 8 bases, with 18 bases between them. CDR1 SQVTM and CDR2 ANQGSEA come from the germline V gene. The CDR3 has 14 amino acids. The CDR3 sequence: CSVEAVSVMGTQYF. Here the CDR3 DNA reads TGCAGCGTTGAGGCGGTCTCAGTCATGGGTACGCAGTATTTT.

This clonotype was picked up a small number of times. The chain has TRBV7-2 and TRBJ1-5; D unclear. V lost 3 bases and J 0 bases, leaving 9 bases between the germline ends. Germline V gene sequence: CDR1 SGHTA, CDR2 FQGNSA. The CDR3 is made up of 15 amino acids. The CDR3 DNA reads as TGTGCCAGCAGCTTTTCGGAGTATAGCAATCAGCCCCAGCATTTT. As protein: CASSFSEYSNQPQHF.

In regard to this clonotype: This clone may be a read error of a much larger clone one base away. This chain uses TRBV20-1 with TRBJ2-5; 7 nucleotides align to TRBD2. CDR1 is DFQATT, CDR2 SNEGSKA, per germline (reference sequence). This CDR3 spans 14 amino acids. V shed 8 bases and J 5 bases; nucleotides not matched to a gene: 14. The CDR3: CSCPPSAGNETQYF. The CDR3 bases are TGCAGTTGTCCCCCCTCAGCGGGAAATGAGACCCAGTACTTC.

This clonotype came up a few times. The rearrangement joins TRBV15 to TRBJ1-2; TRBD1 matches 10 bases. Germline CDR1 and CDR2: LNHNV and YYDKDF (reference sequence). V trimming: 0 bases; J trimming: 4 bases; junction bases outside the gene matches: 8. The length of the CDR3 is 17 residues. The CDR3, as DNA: TGTGCCACCAGCAGAGATCAAGCGGGACAGGGGATCTATGGCTACACCTTC. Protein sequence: CATSRDQAGQGIYGYTF.

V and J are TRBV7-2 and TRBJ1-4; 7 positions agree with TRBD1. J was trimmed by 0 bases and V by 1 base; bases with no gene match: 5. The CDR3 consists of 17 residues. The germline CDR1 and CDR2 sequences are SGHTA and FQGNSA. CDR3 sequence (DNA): TGTGCCAGCAGCTTAGAGCCACAGGGGTCAACTAATGAAAAACTGTTTTTT. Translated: CASSLEPQGSTNEKLFF.

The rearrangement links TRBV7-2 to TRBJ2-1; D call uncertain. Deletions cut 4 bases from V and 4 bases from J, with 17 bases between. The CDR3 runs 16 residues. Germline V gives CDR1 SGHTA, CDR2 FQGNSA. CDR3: CASSSQGPAGYNEQFF. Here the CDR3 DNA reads TGTGCCAGCAGCTCCCAAGGTCCGGCCGGTTACAATGAGCAGTTCTTC. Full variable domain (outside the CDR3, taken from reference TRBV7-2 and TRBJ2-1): GAGVSQSPSNKVTEKGKDVELRCDPISGHTALYWYRQSLGQGLEFLIYFQGNSAPDKSGLPSDRFSAERTGGSVSTLTIQRTQQEDSAVYLCASSSQGPAGYNEQFFGPGTRLTVL.

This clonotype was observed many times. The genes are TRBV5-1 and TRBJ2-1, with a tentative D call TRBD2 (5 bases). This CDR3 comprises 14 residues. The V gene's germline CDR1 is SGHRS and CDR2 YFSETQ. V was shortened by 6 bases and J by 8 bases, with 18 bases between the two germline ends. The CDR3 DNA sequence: TGCGCCAGCACTCACAACGACAACGGGGATGAGCAGTTCTTC. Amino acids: CASTHNDNGDEQFF.

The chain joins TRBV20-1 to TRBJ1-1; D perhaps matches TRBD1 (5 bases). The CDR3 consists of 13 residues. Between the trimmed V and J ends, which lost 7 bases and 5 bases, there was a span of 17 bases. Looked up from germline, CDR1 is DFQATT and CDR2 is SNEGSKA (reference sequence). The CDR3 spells CSGGTWGRTEAFF. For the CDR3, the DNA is TGCAGTGGGGGGACGTGGGGACGGACTGAAGCTTTCTTT.

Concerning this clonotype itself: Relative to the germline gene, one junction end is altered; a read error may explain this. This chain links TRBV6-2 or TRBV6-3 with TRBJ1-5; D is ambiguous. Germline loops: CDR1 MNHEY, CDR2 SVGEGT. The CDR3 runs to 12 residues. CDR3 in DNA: TGTGTCAGCAACCAAGGGTTTCAGCCCCAGCATTTT. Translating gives CVSNQGFQPQHF.

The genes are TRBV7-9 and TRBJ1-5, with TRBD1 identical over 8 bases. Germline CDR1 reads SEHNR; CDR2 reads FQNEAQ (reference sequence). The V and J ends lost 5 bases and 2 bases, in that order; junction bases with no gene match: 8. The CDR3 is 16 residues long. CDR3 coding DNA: TGTGCCAGCAGCCAAGGACAGGGCGTTGGCAATCAGCCCCAGCATTTT. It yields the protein CASSQGQGVGNQPQHF.

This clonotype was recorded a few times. CDR3 sequence: CATSRSNEQFF. In DNA form, the CDR3 reads TGTGCCACCAGTCGGAGTAATGAGCAGTTCTTC. This sequence joins TRBV24-1 and TRBJ2-1, with D unclear. Trimming stripped 6 bases from V and 7 bases from J, with 6 bases between. Germline V lookup: CDR1 KGHDR, CDR2 SFDVKD. The CDR3 consists of 11 residues.

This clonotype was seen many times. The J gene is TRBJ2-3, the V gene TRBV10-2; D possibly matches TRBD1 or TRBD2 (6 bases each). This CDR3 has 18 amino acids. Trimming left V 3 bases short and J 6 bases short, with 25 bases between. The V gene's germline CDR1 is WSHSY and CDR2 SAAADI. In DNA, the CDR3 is TGCGCCAGCAGTGATCCAAGGGGATCGGCGGGACATACGGATACGCAGTATTTT. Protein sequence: CASSDPRGSAGHTDTQYF.

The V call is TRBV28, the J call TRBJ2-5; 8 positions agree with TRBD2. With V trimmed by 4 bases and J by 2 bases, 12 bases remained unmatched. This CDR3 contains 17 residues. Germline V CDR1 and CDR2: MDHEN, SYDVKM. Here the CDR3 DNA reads TGTGCCAGCAGTTCGCAGATAGCGGGGATGGGGCAAGAGACCCAGTACTTC. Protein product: CASSSQIAGMGQETQYF.

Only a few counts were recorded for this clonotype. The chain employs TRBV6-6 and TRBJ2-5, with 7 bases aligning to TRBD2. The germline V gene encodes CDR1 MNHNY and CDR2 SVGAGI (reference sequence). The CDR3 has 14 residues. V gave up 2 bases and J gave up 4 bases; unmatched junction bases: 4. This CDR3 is CASSYGIAGETQYF. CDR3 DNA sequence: TGTGCCAGCAGTTACGGGATAGCGGGAGAGACCCAGTACTTC.

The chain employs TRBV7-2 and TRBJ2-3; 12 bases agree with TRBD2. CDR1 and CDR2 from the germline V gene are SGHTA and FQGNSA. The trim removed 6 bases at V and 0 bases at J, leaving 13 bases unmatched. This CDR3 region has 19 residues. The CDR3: CASSFLPTSGGYSTDTQYF. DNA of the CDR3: TGTGCCAGCAGTTTCCTCCCGACTAGCGGGGGTTATAGCACAGATACGCAGTATTTT. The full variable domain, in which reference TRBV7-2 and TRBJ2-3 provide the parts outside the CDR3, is GAGVSQSPSNKVTEKGKDVELRCDPISGHTALYWYRQSLGQGLEFLIYFQGNSAPDKSGLPSDRFSAERTGGSVSTLTIQRTQQEDSAVYLCASSFLPTSGGYSTDTQYFGPGTRLTVL.

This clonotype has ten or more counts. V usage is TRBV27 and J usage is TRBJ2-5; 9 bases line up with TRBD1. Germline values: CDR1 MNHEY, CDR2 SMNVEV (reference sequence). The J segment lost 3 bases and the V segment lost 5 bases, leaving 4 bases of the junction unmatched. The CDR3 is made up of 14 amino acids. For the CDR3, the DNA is TGTGCCAGCAGTCCCCGGACAGGGGAAGAGACCCAGTACTTC. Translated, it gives CASSPRTGEETQYF.

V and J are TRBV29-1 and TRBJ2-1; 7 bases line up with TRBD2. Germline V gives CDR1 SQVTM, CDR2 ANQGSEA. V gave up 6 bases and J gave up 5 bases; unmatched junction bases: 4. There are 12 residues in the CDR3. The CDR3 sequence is CSVSGENNEQFF. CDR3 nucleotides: TGCAGCGTGAGCGGGGAAAACAATGAGCAGTTCTTC.

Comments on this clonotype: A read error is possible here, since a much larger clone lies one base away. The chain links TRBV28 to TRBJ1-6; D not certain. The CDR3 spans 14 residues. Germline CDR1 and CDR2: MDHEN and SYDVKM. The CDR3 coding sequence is TGTGCCACCAACTTCGACTCCTATGATTCACCCCTCCACTTT. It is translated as CATNFDSYDSPLHF.

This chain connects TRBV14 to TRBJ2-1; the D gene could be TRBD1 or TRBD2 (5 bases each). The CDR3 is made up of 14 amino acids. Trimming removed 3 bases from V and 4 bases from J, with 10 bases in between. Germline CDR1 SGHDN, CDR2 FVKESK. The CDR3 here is CASSHPGPYNEQFF. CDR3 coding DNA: TGTGCCAGCAGCCACCCGGGACCTTACAATGAGCAGTTCTTC.

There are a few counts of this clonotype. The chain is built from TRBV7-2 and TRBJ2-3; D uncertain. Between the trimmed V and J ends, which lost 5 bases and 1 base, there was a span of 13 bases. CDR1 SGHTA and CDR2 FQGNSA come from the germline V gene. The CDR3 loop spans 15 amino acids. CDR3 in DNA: TGTGCCAGCAGCCCGTCGCGGCCCCGCACAGATACGCAGTATTTT. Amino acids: CASSPSRPRTDTQYF.

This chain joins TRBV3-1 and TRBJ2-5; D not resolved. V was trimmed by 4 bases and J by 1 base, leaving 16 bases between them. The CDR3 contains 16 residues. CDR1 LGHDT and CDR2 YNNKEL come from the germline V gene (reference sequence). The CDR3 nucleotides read TGTGCCAGCAGCCCCCCAAGGACCTATTCCCAAGAGACCCAGTACTTC. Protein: CASSPPRTYSQETQYF.

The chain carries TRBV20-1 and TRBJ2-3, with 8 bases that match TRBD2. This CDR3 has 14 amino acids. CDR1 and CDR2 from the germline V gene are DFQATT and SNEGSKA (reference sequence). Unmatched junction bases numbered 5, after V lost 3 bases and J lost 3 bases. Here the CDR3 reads CSARGLDGTDTQYF. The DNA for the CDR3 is TGCAGTGCTAGGGGACTAGACGGGACAGATACGCAGTATTTT.

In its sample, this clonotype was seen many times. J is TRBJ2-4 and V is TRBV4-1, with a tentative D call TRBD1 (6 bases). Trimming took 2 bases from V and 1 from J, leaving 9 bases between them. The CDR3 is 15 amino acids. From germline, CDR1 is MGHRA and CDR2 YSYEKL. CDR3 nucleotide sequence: TGCGCCAGCAGCCAACAGGGGATGGCCAAAAACATTCAGTACTTC. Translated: CASSQQGMAKNIQYF.

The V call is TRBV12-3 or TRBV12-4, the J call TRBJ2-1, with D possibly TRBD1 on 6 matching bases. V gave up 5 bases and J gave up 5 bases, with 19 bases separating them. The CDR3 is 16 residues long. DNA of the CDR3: TGTGCCAGCAGTCCTAGCCGGGACAACGTCGACAATGAGCAGTTCTTC. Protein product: CASSPSRDNVDNEQFF.

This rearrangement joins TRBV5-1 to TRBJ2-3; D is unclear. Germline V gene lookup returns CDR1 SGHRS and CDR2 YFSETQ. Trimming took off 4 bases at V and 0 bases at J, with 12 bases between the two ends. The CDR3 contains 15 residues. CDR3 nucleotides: TGCGCCAGCAGCAAGACGGGCCGAAGCACAGATACGCAGTATTTT. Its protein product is CASSKTGRSTDTQYF.

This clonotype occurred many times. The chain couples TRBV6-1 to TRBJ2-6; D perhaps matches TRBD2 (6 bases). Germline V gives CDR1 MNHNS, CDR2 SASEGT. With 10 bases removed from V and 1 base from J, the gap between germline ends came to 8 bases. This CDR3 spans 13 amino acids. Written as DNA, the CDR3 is TGTGCCATCCGGGGGTCTGGGGCCAACGTCCTGACTTTC. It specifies CAIRGSGANVLTF.

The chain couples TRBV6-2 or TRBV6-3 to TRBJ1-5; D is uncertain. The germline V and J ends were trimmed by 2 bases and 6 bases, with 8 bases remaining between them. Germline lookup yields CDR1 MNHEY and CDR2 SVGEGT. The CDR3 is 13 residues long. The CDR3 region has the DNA TGTGCCAGCAGTTACCCTCGAAGTCAGCCCCAGCATTTT. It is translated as CASSYPRSQPQHF.

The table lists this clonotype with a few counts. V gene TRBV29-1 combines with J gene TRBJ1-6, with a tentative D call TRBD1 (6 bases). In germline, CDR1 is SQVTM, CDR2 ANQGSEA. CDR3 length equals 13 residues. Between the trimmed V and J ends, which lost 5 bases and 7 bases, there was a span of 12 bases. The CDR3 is CSVQTGNNSPLHF. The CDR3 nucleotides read TGCAGCGTTCAAACAGGGAACAATTCACCCCTCCACTTT.

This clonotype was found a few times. The CDR3 protein is CASSETGADYNEQFF. Written as DNA, the CDR3 is TGTGCCAGCAGCGAAACCGGGGCCGACTACAATGAGCAGTTCTTC. The chain combines TRBV6-5 with TRBJ2-1; D assignment may be TRBD1 or TRBD2 (5 bases each). The CDR3 spans 15 residues. Germline V CDR1 and CDR2: MNHEY, SVGAGI. The ends were cut back, 6 bases at V and 3 bases at J, with 15 bases in the middle.